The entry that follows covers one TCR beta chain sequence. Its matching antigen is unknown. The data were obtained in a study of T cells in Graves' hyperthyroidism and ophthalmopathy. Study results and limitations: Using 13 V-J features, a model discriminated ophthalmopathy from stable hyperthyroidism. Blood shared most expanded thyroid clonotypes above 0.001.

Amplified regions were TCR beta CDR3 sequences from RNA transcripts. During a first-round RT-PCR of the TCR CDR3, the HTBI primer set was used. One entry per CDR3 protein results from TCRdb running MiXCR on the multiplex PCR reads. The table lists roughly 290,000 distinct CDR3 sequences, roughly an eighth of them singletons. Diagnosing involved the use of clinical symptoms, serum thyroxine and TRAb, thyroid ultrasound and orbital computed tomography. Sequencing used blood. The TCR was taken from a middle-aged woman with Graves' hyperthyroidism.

The CDR3 reads CASSFRTGRNTIYF. CDR3 nucleotides: TGTGCCAGCAGTTTCAGGACAGGGAGAAACACCATATATTTT. The chain employs TRBV28 and TRBJ1-3, with TRBD1 identical over 8 bases. This CDR3 has 14 residues. The germline CDR1 and CDR2 sequences are MDHEN and SYDVKM. V dropped 3 bases and J dropped 5; count of bases not matched to a gene: 3.